Each of the 13 T cell receptor beta chains below was sequenced from the same sample in a study of T cells after yellow fever vaccination. TCRdb re-called the 5' RACE reads through MiXCR, storing one row per CDR3 protein. The data contain 150,000 or so distinct CDR3 sequences, more than 5.5% of them singletons. The material sequenced was CD4+ T cells sorted from PBMCs, taken 5 days after the first yellow fever vaccination. The receptors stem from a young man who received the YFV17D yellow fever vaccine.

This chain links TRBV11-2 with TRBJ1-2, with D maybe TRBD1 (6 bases). The V end lost 5 bases, the J end lost 0 bases, and 13 bases lay between the germline ends. The germline CDR1 and CDR2 sequences are SGHAT and FQNNGV. The length of the CDR3 is 15 residues. Here the CDR3 reads CASSRSGQTNYGYTF. The CDR3 DNA sequence: TGTGCCAGCAGCCGGTCCGGACAGACTAACTATGGCTACACCTTC.

In its sample, this clonotype was seen a few times. The chain couples TRBV29-1 to TRBJ1-5; no clear D gene. CDR3 length equals 13 residues. Germline-derived CDR1 and CDR2 are SQVTM and ANQGSEA. V was trimmed by 4 bases and J by 0 bases, leaving 7 bases between them. CDR3 nucleotide sequence: TGCAGCGTTGCGGCGGCTAGCAATCAGCCCCAGCATTTT. Its protein product is CSVAAASNQPQHF.

Only a few counts were recorded for this clonotype. The chain links TRBV2 to TRBJ1-5, with D perhaps TRBD1 (6 bases). The ends were cut back, 6 bases at V and 0 bases at J, with 9 bases in the middle. Germline assignment: CDR1 SNHLY and CDR2 FYNNEI. CDR3 length equals 14 residues. The CDR3 loop reads CASRQGYSNQPQHF. The CDR3 DNA reads as TGTGCCAGCAGGCAGGGGTATAGCAATCAGCCCCAGCATTTT.

This clonotype has more than one count but fewer than ten. V usage is TRBV11-2 and J usage is TRBJ2-7; 9 positions agree with TRBD2. The germline gives CDR1 SGHAT, CDR2 FQNNGV. J gave up 3 bases and V 5 bases, and 8 bases lay outside the gene matches. This CDR3 is 15 amino acids long. CDR3 amino acids: CASSPGTSRGYEQYV. CDR3 nucleotides: TGTGCCAGCAGCCCGGGGACTAGCCGAGGCTACGAGCAGTACGTC.

This clonotype was observed a handful of times. As DNA, the CDR3 is TGTGCCAGCAGGGGACAGGGACAAGACCACTTCTACGAGCAGTACTTC. It specifies CASRGQGQDHFYEQYF. The chain employs TRBV6-1 and TRBJ2-7, with 9 bases fitting TRBD1. The CDR3 contains 16 residues. V lost 6 bases to trimming and J lost 3 bases; unmatched junction nucleotides: 12. Looked up from germline, CDR1 is MNHNS and CDR2 is SASEGT.

The V gene is TRBV24-1, the J gene TRBJ2-3; D could derive from TRBD1 or TRBD2 (5 bases each). Germline CDR1 and CDR2: KGHDR and SFDVKD. The CDR3 runs to 16 residues. V lost 0 bases and J lost 1, with 10 bases in between. CDR3: CATSDLVRGGTDTQYF. The DNA for the CDR3 is TGTGCCACCAGTGATTTGGTCCGGGGCGGCACAGATACGCAGTATTTT.

In this sample, this clonotype turned up many times. The chain has TRBV6-2 or TRBV6-3 and TRBJ1-1; D gene ambiguous. The CDR3 loop spans 12 amino acids. Per germline, CDR1 MNHEY and CDR2 SVGEGT. V lost 5 bases, J lost 1 base, and 5 bases lay in between. The CDR3 region has the DNA TGTGCCAGCAGTCTCAGGAACACTGAAGCTTTCTTT. Translation: CASSLRNTEAFF.

This clonotype was seen ten or more times. The chain employs TRBV30 and TRBJ2-2; the D gene is possibly TRBD2 (7 bases). The V gene's germline CDR1 is GTSNPN and CDR2 SVGIG (reference sequence). The V end lost 2 bases, the J end lost 5 bases, and 15 bases lay between the germline ends. There are 15 residues in the CDR3. As DNA, the CDR3 is TGTGCCTGGAGTCGGCGGGGGCGAAGAACCGGGGAGCTGTTTTTT. It codes for CAWSRRGRRTGELFF. Supplemented by reference TRBV30 and TRBJ2-2, the full variable domain reads SQTIHQWPATLVQPVGSPLSLECTVEGTSNPNLYWYRQAAGRGLQLLFYSVGIGQISSEVPQNLSASRPQDRQFILSSKKLLLSDSGFYLCAWSRRGRRTGELFFGEGSRLTVL.

This clonotype appeared a few times. The genes are TRBV19 and TRBJ2-6; 8 positions agree with TRBD1. The CDR3 has 16 amino acids. Losses at the gene ends were 5 bases for V and 3 bases for J; bases not matched to a gene: 6. Germline CDR1 reads LNHDA; CDR2 reads SQIVND (reference sequence). The CDR3 spells CASSRQGAGGANVLTF. For the CDR3, the DNA is TGTGCCAGTAGTCGTCAGGGGGCCGGTGGGGCCAACGTCCTGACTTTC.

The table lists this clonotype with many counts. V is TRBV20-1 and J is TRBJ2-3; 9 bases agree with TRBD1. CDR1 is DFQATT, CDR2 SNEGSKA, per germline (reference sequence). With V trimmed by 6 bases and J by 1 base, 5 bases remained unmatched. The CDR3 is 14 amino acids. CDR3 in amino acids: CSANRGLGTDTQYF. DNA of the CDR3: TGCAGTGCAAACAGGGGGCTGGGCACAGATACGCAGTATTTT.

This clonotype appeared many times. The J gene is TRBJ2-7, the V gene TRBV7-2, with 7 bases identical to TRBD1. Germline V gene lookup returns CDR1 SGHTA and CDR2 FQGNSA. Trimming cost V 0 bases and J 4 bases; bases outside gene matches: 3. The CDR3 is 14 residues long. CDR3 nucleotides: TGTGCCAGCAGCTTAGCGGCAGGGGGATACGAGCAGTACGTC. It is translated as CASSLAAGGYEQYV.

This clonotype occurred many times. The J gene is TRBJ1-4, the V gene TRBV7-2, with D tentatively TRBD1 (5 bases). Trimming took 1 base from V and 11 from J, leaving 17 bases between them. The germline gives CDR1 SGHTA, CDR2 FQGNSA. The CDR3 is made up of 15 amino acids. CDR3 loop: CASSLGQGSGRKLFF. DNA of the CDR3: TGTGCCAGCAGCTTAGGGCAGGGCTCGGGACGGAAACTGTTTTTT.

This clonotype was found many times. V gene TRBV19 combines with J gene TRBJ2-7; either TRBD1 or TRBD2 may supply D (5 bases each). The CDR3 loop spans 16 amino acids. Germline CDR1 LNHDA, CDR2 SQIVND (reference sequence). V gave up 3 bases and J gave up 2 bases, with 17 bases separating them. The CDR3 bases are TGTGCCAGTAGTATTGGGGGTGCCCGACAAACCTACGAGCAGTACTTC. Amino acids: CASSIGGARQTYEQYF.